This T cell receptor beta chain was identified during a study of T cell responses to AZD1222 COVID-19 vaccine. The CDR3 extends over 14 amino acids. Germline lookup yields CDR1 LNHDA and CDR2 SQIVND (reference sequence). V was pared by 6 bases and J by 0 bases, with 9 bases between. Study-level points and caveats: Repertoire sampling was restricted to post-peak T cell response timepoints.

A remark on this clone: The antigen remains undetermined.

The assay was immunoSEQ multiplex PCR, and TCRdb's table has in-frame clones only and misses some. The sample yields under 250,000 clones, approximately 94% seen once. The TCR sequence derives from an adult in good health. The V call is TRBV19, the J call TRBJ1-3, with D hard to call. The sequenced sample was peripheral blood, obtained on day 0 of MenACWY control vaccination. Written as DNA, the CDR3 is TGTGCCAGTAGGAGAGAAGGCTCTGGAAACACCATATATTTT. It codes for CASRREGSGNTIYF.